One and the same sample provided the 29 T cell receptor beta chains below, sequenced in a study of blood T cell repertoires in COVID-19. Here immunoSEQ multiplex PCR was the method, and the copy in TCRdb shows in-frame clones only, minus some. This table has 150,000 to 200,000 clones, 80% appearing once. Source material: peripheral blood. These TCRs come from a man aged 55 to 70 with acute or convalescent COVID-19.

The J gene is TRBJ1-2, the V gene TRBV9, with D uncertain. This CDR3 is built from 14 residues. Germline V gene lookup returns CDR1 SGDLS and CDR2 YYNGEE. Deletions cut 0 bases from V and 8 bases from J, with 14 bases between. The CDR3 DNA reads TGTGCCAGCAGCGTAGCGGAGGTGAGGTCAGGCTACACCTTC. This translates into CASSVAEVRSGYTF.

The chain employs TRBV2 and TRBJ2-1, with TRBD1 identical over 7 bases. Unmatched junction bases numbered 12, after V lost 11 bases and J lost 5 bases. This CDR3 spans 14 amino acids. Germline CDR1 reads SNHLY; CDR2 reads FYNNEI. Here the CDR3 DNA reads TGTGCCCGCCAGCCTGGACAGGCCAACAATGAGCAGTTCTTC. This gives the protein CARQPGQANNEQFF.

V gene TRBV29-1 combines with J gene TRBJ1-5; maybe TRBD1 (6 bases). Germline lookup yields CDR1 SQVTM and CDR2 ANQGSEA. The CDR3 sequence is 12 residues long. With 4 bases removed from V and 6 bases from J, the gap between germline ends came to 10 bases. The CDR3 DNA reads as TGCAGCGTTGCAGGGGTGGGTCAGCCCCAGCATTTT. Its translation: CSVAGVGQPQHF.

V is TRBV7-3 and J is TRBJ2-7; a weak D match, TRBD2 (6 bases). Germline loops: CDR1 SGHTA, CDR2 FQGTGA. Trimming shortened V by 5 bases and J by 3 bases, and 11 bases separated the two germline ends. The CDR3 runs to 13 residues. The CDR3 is CASSHYSGYEQYF. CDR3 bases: TGTGCCAGCAGCCACTATAGCGGCTACGAGCAGTACTTC. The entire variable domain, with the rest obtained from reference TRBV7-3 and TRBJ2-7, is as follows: GAGVSQTPSNKVTEKGKYVELRCDPISGHTALYWYRQSLGQGPEFLIYFQGTGAADDSGLPNDRFFAVRPEGSVSTLKIQRTERGDSAVYLCASSHYSGYEQYFGPGTRLTVT.

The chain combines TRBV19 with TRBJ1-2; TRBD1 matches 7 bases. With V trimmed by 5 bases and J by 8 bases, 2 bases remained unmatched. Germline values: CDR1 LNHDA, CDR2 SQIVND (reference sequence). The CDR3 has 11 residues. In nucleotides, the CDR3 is TGTGCCAGTAGTGCGACAGGGGGCTACACCTTC. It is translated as CASSATGGYTF.

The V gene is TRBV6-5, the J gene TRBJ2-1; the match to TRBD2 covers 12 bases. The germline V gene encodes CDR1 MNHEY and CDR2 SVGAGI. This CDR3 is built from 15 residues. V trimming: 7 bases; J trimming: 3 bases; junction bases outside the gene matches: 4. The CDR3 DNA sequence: TGTGCCAGCACCCTGACTAGCGGGGGCTACAATGAGCAGTTCTTC. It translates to CASTLTSGGYNEQFF.

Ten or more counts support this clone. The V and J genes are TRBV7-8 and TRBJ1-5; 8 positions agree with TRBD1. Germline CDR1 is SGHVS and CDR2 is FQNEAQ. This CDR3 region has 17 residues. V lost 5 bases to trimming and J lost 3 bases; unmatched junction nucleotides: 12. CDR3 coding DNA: TGTGCCAGCAGCCGAGACCACGGACAGGGTATCAATCAGCCCCAGCATTTT. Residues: CASSRDHGQGINQPQHF. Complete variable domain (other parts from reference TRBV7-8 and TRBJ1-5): GAGVSQSPRYKVAKRGQDVALRCDPISGHVSLFWYQQALGQGPEFLTYFQNEAQLDKSGLPSDRFFAERPEGSVSTLKIQRTQQEDSAVYLCASSRDHGQGINQPQHFGDGTRLSIL.

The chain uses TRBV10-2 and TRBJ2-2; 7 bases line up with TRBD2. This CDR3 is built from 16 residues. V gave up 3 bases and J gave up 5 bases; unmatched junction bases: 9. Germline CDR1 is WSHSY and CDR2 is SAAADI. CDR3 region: CASSEKGLQLTGELFF. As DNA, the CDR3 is TGCGCCAGCAGTGAAAAGGGACTACAACTGACCGGGGAGCTGTTTTTT.

The CDR3 loop is CASGLWGDTEAFF. The CDR3 region has the DNA TGTGCCAGCGGGCTGTGGGGGGACACTGAAGCTTTCTTT. The chain links TRBV5-6 to TRBJ1-1, with a tentative D call TRBD1 (5 bases). V lost 7 bases to trimming and J lost 3 bases, with 13 bases between them. CDR3 length equals 13 residues. CDR1 and CDR2 (germline): SGHDT, YYEEEE.

The CDR3 sequence: CASSPSESNQPQHF. The CDR3 DNA reads TGTGCCAGCTCACCATCGGAGAGCAATCAGCCCCAGCATTTT. The J gene is TRBJ1-5, the V gene TRBV18; the D is unclear. This CDR3 comprises 14 residues. Deletions cut 2 bases from V and 1 base from J, with 6 bases between. Germline-derived CDR1 and CDR2 are KGHSH and LQKENI.

CDR3 bases: TGTGCCAGCAGCCGGGCTAGCGGGAGTAATGAGCAGTTCTTC. It translates to CASSRASGSNEQFF. The chain employs TRBV3-1 (or the pseudogene TRBV3-2) and TRBJ2-1; 10 bases fit TRBD2. This CDR3 has 14 amino acids. Germline V gene data show CDR1 as LGHDT and CDR2 as YNNKEL (reference sequence). The J segment lost 7 bases and the V segment lost 4 bases, leaving 4 bases of the junction unmatched.

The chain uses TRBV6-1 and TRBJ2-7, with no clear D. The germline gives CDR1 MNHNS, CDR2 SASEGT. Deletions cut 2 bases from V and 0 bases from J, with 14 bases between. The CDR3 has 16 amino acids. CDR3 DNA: TGTGCCAGCAGTGAATCCGATATTTACGGCTCCTACGAGCAGTACTTC. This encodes CASSESDIYGSYEQYF.

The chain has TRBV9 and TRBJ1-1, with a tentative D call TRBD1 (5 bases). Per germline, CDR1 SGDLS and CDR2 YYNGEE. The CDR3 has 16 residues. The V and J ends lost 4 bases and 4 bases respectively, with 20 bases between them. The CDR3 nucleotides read TGTGCCAGCAGCCCAGTCGGTCGAACAGGTCTCACTGAAGCTTTCTTT. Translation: CASSPVGRTGLTEAFF.

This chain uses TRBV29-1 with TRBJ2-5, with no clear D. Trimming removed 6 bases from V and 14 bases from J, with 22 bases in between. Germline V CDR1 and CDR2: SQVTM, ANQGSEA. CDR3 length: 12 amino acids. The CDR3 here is CSVHHAKTPIYF. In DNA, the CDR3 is TGCAGCGTCCATCACGCTAAAACGCCGATTTACTTC. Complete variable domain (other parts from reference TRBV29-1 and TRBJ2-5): SAVISQKPSRDICQRGTSLTIQCQVDSQVTMMFWYRQQPGQSLTLIATANQGSEATYESGFVIDKFPISRPNLTFSTLTVSNMSPEDSSIYLCSVHHAKTPIYFGPGTRLLVL.

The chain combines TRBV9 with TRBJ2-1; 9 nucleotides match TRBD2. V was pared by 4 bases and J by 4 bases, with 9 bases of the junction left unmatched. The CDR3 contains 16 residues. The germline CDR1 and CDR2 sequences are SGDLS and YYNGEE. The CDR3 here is CASSFRLAEGYNEQFF. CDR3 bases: TGTGCCAGCAGCTTTCGACTAGCGGAGGGTTACAATGAGCAGTTCTTC.

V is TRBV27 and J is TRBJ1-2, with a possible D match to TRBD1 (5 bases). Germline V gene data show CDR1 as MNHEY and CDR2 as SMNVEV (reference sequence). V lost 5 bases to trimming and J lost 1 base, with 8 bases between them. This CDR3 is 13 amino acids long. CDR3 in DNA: TGTGCCAGCAGTCCCGGGGGTAACTATGGCTACACCTTC. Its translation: CASSPGGNYGYTF.

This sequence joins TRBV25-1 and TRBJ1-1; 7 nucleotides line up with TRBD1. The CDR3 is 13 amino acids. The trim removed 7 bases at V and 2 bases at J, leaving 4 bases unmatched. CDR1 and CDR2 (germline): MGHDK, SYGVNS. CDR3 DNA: TGTGCCAGCAAGGGGACAGCTAACACTGAAGCTTTCTTT. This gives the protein CASKGTANTEAFF. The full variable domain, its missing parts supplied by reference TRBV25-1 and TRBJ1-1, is EADIYQTPRYLVIGTGKKITLECSQTMGHDKMYWYQQDPGMELHLIHYSYGVNSTEKGDLSSESTVSRIRTEHFPLTLESARPSHTSQYLCASKGTANTEAFFGQGTRLTVV.

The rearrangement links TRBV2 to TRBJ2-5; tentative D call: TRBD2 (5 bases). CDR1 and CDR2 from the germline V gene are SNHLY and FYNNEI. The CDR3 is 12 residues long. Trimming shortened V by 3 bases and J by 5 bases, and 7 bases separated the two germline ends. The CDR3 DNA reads TGTGCCAGCAGTGAGCGGGCTGAGACCCAGTACTTC. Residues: CASSERAETQYF.

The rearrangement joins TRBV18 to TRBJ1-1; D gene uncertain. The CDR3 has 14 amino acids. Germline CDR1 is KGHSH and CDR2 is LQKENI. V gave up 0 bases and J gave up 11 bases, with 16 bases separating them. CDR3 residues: CASSPPSAPESAFF. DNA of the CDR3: TGTGCCAGCTCACCACCGAGCGCCCCCGAGTCCGCTTTCTTT.

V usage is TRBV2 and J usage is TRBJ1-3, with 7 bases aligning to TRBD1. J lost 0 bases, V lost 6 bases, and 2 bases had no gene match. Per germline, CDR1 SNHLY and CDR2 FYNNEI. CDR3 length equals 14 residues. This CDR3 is CASSDRDSGNTIYF. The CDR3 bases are TGTGCCAGCAGCGACAGGGACTCTGGAAACACCATATATTTT.

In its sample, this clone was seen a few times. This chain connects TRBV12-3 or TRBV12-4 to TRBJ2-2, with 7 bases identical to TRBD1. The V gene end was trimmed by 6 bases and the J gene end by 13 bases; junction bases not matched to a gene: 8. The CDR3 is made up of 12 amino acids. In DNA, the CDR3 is TGTGCCAGCAGCTCGAGACAGGGAAGGCTGTTTTTT. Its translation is CASSSRQGRLFF.

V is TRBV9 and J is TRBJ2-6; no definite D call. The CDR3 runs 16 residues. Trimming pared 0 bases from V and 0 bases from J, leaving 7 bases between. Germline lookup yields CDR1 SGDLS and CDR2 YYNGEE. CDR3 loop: CASSVDSSSGANVLTF. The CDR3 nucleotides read TGTGCCAGCAGCGTAGACAGCAGCTCTGGGGCCAACGTCCTGACTTTC.

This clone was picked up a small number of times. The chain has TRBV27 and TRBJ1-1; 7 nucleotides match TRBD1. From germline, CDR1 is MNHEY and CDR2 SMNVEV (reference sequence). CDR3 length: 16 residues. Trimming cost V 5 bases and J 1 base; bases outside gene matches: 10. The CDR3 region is CASSPTQGIRNTEAFF. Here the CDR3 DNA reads TGTGCCAGCAGTCCGACACAGGGGATTAGGAACACTGAAGCTTTCTTT.

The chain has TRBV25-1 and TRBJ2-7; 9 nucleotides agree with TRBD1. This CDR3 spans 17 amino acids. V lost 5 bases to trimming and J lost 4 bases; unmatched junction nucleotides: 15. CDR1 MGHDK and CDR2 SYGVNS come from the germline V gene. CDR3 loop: CASSPSRSGQGLYEQYF. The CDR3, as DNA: TGTGCCAGCAGTCCATCGAGGTCGGGACAGGGATTATACGAGCAGTACTTC.

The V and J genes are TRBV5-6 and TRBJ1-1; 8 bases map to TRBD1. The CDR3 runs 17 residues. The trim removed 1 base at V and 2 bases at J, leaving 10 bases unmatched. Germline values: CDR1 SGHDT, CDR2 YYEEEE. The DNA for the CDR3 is TGTGCCAGCAGCTTGTTTGTAGCAGGGGGCTTTAACACTGAAGCTTTCTTT. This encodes CASSLFVAGGFNTEAFF.

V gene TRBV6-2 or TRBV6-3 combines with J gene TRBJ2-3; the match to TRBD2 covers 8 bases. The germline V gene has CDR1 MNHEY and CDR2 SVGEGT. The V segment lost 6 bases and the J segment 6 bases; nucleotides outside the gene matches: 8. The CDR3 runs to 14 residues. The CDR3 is CASSQTSAGDTQYF. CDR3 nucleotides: TGTGCCAGCAGCCAGACTAGCGCGGGGGATACGCAGTATTTT.

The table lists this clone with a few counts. The CDR3 DNA reads TGTGCCACCAGCAGAGATCGGACTAGCGGGGGATTTATGTTCTTC. This codes for CATSRDRTSGGFMFF. This chain links TRBV15 with TRBJ2-1; 13 bases are a match to TRBD2. The V and J ends lost 0 bases and 15 bases, in that order; junction bases with no gene match: 8. In germline, CDR1 is LNHNV, CDR2 YYDKDF (reference sequence). This CDR3 has 15 residues.

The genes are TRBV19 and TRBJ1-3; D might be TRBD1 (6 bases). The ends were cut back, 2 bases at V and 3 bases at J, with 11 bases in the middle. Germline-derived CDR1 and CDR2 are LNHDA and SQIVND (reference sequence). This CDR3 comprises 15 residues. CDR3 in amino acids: CASSIQGLSGNTIYF. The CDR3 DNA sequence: TGTGCCAGTAGTATACAGGGGTTGAGTGGAAACACCATATATTTT.

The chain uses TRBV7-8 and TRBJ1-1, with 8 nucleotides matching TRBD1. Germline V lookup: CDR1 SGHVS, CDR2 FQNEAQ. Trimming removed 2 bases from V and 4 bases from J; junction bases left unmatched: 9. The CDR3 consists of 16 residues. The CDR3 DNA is TGTGCCAGCAGCTTAAGAAGGTCAGGGGGCTTCACTGAAGCTTTCTTT. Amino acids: CASSLRRSGGFTEAFF.